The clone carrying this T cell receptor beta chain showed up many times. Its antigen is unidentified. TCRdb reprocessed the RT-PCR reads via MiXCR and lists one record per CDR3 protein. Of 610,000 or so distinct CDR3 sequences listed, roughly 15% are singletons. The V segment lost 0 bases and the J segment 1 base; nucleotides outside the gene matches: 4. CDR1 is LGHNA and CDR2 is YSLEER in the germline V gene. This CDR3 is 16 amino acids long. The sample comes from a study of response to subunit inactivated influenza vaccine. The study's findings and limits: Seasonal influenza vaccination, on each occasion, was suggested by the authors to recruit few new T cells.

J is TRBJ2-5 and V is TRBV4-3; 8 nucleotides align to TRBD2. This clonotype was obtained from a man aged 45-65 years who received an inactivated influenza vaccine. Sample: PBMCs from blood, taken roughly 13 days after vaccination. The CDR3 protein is CASSQDLTSGQETQYF. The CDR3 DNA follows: TGCGCCAGCAGCCAAGATCTAACTAGCGGCCAAGAGACCCAGTACTTC.